These 5 T cell receptor beta chains were all obtained from the same sample, sequenced in a study of blood T cell repertoires in COVID-19. Repertoires were generated with immunoSEQ multiplex PCR, while TCRdb's copy carries only in-frame clones and drops some. The sample yields 120,000 or so clones, roughly 84% seen once. Material for sequencing was peripheral blood. Source of these receptors: an elderly woman with acute or convalescent COVID-19.

This chain uses TRBV11-2 with TRBJ1-6; 10 bases agree with TRBD1. This CDR3 is 15 amino acids long. Germline V gene lookup returns CDR1 SGHAT and CDR2 FQNNGV. V lost 3 bases to trimming and J lost 9 bases; unmatched junction nucleotides: 5. DNA for the CDR3: TGTGCCAGCAGCTTGGAGGGACAGGGGACTTCACCCCTCCACTTT. It translates to CASSLEGQGTSPLHF.

This chain joins TRBV6-1 and TRBJ1-5; 7 positions agree with TRBD1. Per the germline V gene, CDR1 is MNHNS and CDR2 is SASEGT. The CDR3 is made up of 16 amino acids. The junction had 5 bases not matched to a gene; V was cut back by 2 bases and J by 1 base. Here the CDR3 reads CASSEIRGQSNQPQHF. CDR3 in DNA: TGTGCCAGCAGTGAAATAAGGGGACAGAGCAATCAGCCCCAGCATTTT.

The rearrangement links TRBV2 to TRBJ1-5; 7 nucleotides align to TRBD1. Germline CDR1 reads SNHLY; CDR2 reads FYNNEI. The J segment lost 5 bases and the V segment lost 6 bases, leaving 7 bases of the junction unmatched. This CDR3 region has 14 residues. This chain's CDR3 is CASSPQGLYQPQHF. The CDR3 nucleotides are TGTGCCAGCAGCCCACAGGGGTTGTATCAGCCCCAGCATTTT.

The gene calls are TRBV14 and TRBJ1-2; 11 positions match TRBD1. Germline-derived CDR1 and CDR2 are SGHDN and FVKESK. CDR3 length equals 15 residues. After removal of 1 base from V and 5 bases from J, the junction contained 3 bases not matched to a gene. This chain's CDR3 is CASSQAGTGGYGYTF. DNA of the CDR3: TGTGCCAGCAGCCAAGCTGGGACAGGGGGTTATGGCTACACCTTC.

The chain links TRBV12-5 to TRBJ1-1; the D gene is possibly TRBD1 (6 bases). Trimming took 7 bases from V and 1 from J, leaving 10 bases between them. This CDR3 has 13 amino acids. Germline-derived CDR1 and CDR2 are LGHNT and FRNRAP. CDR3 amino acids: CASAKTGNTEAFF. CDR3 nucleotides: TGTGCTAGTGCCAAGACAGGGAACACTGAAGCTTTCTTT.